The 13 T cell receptor beta chains below come from one sample, sequenced in a study of HIV-infected patients and healthy controls. Around 450 ng RNA was reverse transcribed with alpha and beta constant-region primers. Using multiplexing indices, alpha and beta chain libraries were generated apart by chain-specific third strand synthesis. TCRdb re-derived calls from the 5' RACE reads in MiXCR, one entry per CDR3 protein. This sample has under 7,500 distinct CDR3 sequences; 9.5% to 13% occur once, and the top ten carry about a quarter. No cell fractionation was done, so the repertoire covers all unsorted peripheral blood T cells. The sequences come from blood, collected before antiretroviral therapy. These receptors all come from an adult with HIV infection.

In this sample, this clonotype is medium-sized (0.01 to 0.1%). The chain has TRBV12-3 or TRBV12-4 and TRBJ1-1; D uncertain. The ends were cut back, 5 bases at V and 9 bases at J, with 10 bases in the middle. CDR3 length: 11 amino acids. Here the CDR3 reads CASSPESQAFF. The CDR3 region has the DNA TGTGCCAGCAGTCCCGAATCCCAAGCTTTCTTT.

The sample holds many counts of this clonotype. The V call is TRBV18, the J call TRBJ1-5; 10 bases are a match to TRBD1. This CDR3 has 14 amino acids. Germline values: CDR1 KGHSH, CDR2 LQKENI. With V trimmed by 0 bases and J by 7 bases, 0 bases remained unmatched. CDR3 DNA sequence: TGTGCCAGCTCACCACCGACAGGGGGCCAGCCCCAGCATTTT. As protein: CASSPPTGGQPQHF.

This clonotype is medium-sized. This chain connects TRBV5-1 to TRBJ1-5, with a possible D match to TRBD1 (6 bases). Germline V CDR1 and CDR2: SGHRS, YFSETQ. The V and J ends lost 4 bases and 7 bases respectively, with 18 bases between them. There are 15 residues in the CDR3. The CDR3: CASSIEGGQGQPQHF. CDR3 nucleotide sequence: TGCGCCAGCAGCATCGAAGGGGGGCAAGGGCAGCCCCAGCATTTT.

This clonotype was seen more than once but under ten times. In DNA form, the CDR3 reads TGTGCCTGGAGAATAGACCAATTCTACGAGCAGTACTTC. It yields the protein CAWRIDQFYEQYF. This rearrangement joins TRBV30 to TRBJ2-7; the D is unclear. The CDR3 extends over 13 amino acids. Germline loops: CDR1 GTSNPN, CDR2 SVGIG (reference sequence). V was pared by 3 bases and J by 3 bases, with 12 bases between. Drawing the rest from reference TRBV30 and TRBJ2-7, the complete variable domain is SQTIHQWPATLVQPVGSPLSLECTVEGTSNPNLYWYRQAAGRGLQLLFYSVGIGQISSEVPQNLSASRPQDRQFILSSKKLLLSDSGFYLCAWRIDQFYEQYFGPGTRLTVT.

The rearrangement joins TRBV29-1 to TRBJ1-2, with D perhaps TRBD1 (5 bases). Germline-derived CDR1 and CDR2 are SQVTM and ANQGSEA. Trimming shortened V by 5 bases and J by 2 bases, and 15 bases separated the two germline ends. The CDR3 spans 14 residues. The CDR3 reads CSVKREGINYGYTF. CDR3 DNA sequence: TGCAGCGTTAAGAGGGAGGGGATCAACTATGGCTACACCTTC.

This clonotype was observed many times. CDR3 DNA sequence: TGTGCCAGCAGTTTAAACAGGGGGAATCAGCCCCAGCATTTT. The encoded protein is CASSLNRGNQPQHF. The rearrangement uses TRBV12-3 or TRBV12-4 and TRBJ1-5, with TRBD1 matching 8 bases. This CDR3 is built from 14 residues. J lost 4 bases, V lost 2 bases, and 1 base had no gene match.

This chain connects TRBV6-1 to TRBJ1-2; no firm D call. The ends were cut back, 2 bases at V and 0 bases at J, with 10 bases in the middle. Germline CDR1 and CDR2: MNHNS and SASEGT. This CDR3 region has 15 residues. CDR3 region: CASSEPRIANYGYTF. DNA of the CDR3: TGTGCCAGCAGTGAACCCCGCATAGCTAACTATGGCTACACCTTC.

By proportion, this clonotype is medium-sized (0.01 to 0.1%). The chain is built from TRBV12-5 and TRBJ2-3; 7 bases are a match to TRBD2. The CDR3 runs 23 residues. Germline V gene lookup returns CDR1 LGHNT and CDR2 FRNRAP. With V trimmed by 0 bases and J by 4 bases, 28 bases remained unmatched. CDR3 nucleotide sequence: TGTGCTAGTGGTTTGGTACCTAATAGGGGACTCCGGGGAGCGGGAATCTTCGCAGATACGCAGTATTTT. Its translation is CASGLVPNRGLRGAGIFADTQYF.

Within the sample, this clonotype is large. The chain combines TRBV28 with TRBJ1-2; 9 nucleotides agree with TRBD1. Germline trimming cut 4 bases from V and 3 bases from J; bases unmatched to any gene: 9. Per the germline V gene, CDR1 is MDHEN and CDR2 is SYDVKM. The CDR3 is made up of 16 amino acids. The CDR3 nucleotides read TGTGCCAGCAGTTCCAACTGGGACAGGGTGGACTATGGCTACACCTTC. Amino acids: CASSSNWDRVDYGYTF.

This clonotype has a count of ten or more. V is TRBV2 and J is TRBJ1-1, with a weak D call TRBD1 (5 bases). In germline, CDR1 is SNHLY, CDR2 FYNNEI. The CDR3 loop spans 14 amino acids. V was clipped by 6 bases and J by 0 bases, with 11 bases between them. The CDR3 nucleotides are TGTGCCAGCAGGTCGACAGAGATGAACACTGAAGCTTTCTTT. Translated: CASRSTEMNTEAFF.

The chain recombines TRBV19 with TRBJ1-5, with D possibly matching TRBD1 (5 bases). Trimming cost V 7 bases and J 0 bases, with 13 bases left between them. CDR3 length: 15 residues. The V gene's germline CDR1 is LNHDA and CDR2 SQIVND (reference sequence). CDR3 in DNA: TGTGCCAGTACCCTAGGGGACTATAGCAATCAGCCCCAGCATTTT. It yields the protein CASTLGDYSNQPQHF.

This clonotype is labeled medium-sized (0.01 to 0.1%). V is TRBV4-2 and J is TRBJ1-5; the match to TRBD1 covers 8 bases. Trimming took 5 bases from V and 4 from J; bases not matched to a gene: 4. The CDR3 length is 14 residues. Germline CDR1 is LGHNA and CDR2 is YNFKEQ. CDR3 region: CASSTGQGNQPQHF. CDR3 nucleotides: TGTGCCAGCAGCACCGGACAGGGAAATCAGCCCCAGCATTTT.

J is TRBJ1-2 and V is TRBV15; D perhaps matches TRBD1 (5 bases). This CDR3 is 14 amino acids long. Between the trimmed V and J ends, which lost 0 bases and 4 bases, there was a span of 9 bases. Germline assignment: CDR1 LNHNV and CDR2 YYDKDF (reference sequence). This chain's CDR3 is CATSRDRGSYGYTF. The CDR3 DNA sequence: TGTGCCACCAGCAGAGATAGGGGAAGCTATGGCTACACCTTC.